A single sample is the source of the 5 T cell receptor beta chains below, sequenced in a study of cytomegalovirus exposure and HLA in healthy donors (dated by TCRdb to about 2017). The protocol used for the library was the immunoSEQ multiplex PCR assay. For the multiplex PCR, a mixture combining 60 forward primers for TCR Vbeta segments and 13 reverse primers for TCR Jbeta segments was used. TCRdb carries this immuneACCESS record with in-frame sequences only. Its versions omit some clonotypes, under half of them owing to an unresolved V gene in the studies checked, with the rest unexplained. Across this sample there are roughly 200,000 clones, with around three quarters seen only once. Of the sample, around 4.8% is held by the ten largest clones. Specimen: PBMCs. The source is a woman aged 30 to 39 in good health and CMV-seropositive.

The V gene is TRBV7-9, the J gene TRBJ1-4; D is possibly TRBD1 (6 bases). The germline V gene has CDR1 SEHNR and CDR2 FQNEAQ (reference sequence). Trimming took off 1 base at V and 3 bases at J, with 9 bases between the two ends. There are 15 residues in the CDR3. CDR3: CASSLERGSNEKLFF. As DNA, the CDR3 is TGTGCCAGCAGCTTAGAGAGGGGGTCTAATGAAAAACTGTTTTTT.

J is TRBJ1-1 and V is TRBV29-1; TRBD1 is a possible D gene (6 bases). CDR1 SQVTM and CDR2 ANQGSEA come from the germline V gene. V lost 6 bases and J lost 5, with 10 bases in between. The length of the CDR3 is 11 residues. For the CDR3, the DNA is TGCAGCGTCCCAGACAGGACTGAAGCTTTCTTT. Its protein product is CSVPDRTEAFF.

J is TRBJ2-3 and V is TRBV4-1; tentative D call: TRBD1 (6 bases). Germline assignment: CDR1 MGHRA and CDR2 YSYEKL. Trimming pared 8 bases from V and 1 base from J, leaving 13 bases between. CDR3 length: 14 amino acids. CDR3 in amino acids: CASGAGVGTDTQYF. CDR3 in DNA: TGCGCCAGCGGGGCAGGGGTGGGCACAGATACGCAGTATTTT.

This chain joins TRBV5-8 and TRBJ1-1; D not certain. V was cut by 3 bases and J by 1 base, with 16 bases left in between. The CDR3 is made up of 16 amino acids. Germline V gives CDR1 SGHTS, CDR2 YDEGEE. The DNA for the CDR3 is TGTGCCAGCAGCTGGAGTGGCGTTATTAAGAACACTGAAGCTTTCTTT. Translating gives CASSWSGVIKNTEAFF.

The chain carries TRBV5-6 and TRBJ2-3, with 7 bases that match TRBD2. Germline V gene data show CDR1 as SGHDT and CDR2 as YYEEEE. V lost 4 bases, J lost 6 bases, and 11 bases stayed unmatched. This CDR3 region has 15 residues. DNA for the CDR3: TGTGCCAGCAGCGCCCTGGGACTACTCATCGATACGCAGTATTTT. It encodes CASSALGLLIDTQYF.